A single sample is the source of the 25 T cell receptor beta chains below, sequenced in a study of CD8+ T cells in alopecia areata. RNA, once extracted, was reverse transcribed into cDNA for use as the sequencing template. Assay used: immunoSEQ multiplex PCR; TCRdb lists only in-frame clones, some missing. The table records roughly 150,000 clones, roughly 62% of them present only once. The starting material was CD4+ T cells sorted from blood, obtained at week 0. The receptors shown here come from a human donor with alopecia areata.

This clone was counted between two and nine times. This sequence joins TRBV7-3 and TRBJ1-2; 10 nucleotides line up with TRBD1. The CDR3 is 13 amino acids. The germline V gene encodes CDR1 SGHTA and CDR2 FQGTGA. V lost 5 bases and J lost 8; bases outside the gene matches: 5. For the CDR3, the DNA is TGTGCCAGCAGCGTTGGACAGGGGGAGGGCTACACCTTC. This gives the protein CASSVGQGEGYTF.

This clone came up a few times. The chain links TRBV19 to TRBJ2-1; 8 bases line up with TRBD1. The CDR3 extends over 15 amino acids. With 6 bases clipped from V and 7 bases from J, the junction kept 11 bases outside the gene matches. CDR1 is LNHDA, CDR2 SQIVND, per germline (reference sequence). The CDR3 sequence is CASSRTSWDRNEQFF. The CDR3 DNA reads TGTGCCAGTAGCCGGACTTCCTGGGACAGGAATGAGCAGTTCTTC.

The V gene is TRBV6-1, the J gene TRBJ2-2, with unresolved D. Germline V lookup: CDR1 MNHNS, CDR2 SASEGT. The CDR3 is 14 amino acids. V was trimmed by 2 bases and J by 3 bases, leaving 7 bases between them. CDR3 protein: CASSEMADTGELFF. CDR3 sequence (DNA): TGTGCCAGCAGTGAAATGGCAGACACCGGGGAGCTGTTTTTT.

Only a few counts were recorded for this clone. This chain connects TRBV21-1 to TRBJ2-7; the table names TRBD2, a call not compared with the DNA. TRBV21-1 is tagged as a pseudogene. The CDR3 is 14 residues long. CDR3 amino acids: CANAGEDSSYEQYF. CDR3 nucleotide sequence: TGTGCCAACGCGGGAGAAGACTCGTCCTACGAGCAGTACTTC.

The rearrangement uses TRBV19 and TRBJ2-3; a weak D match, TRBD2 (5 bases). In germline, CDR1 is LNHDA, CDR2 SQIVND (reference sequence). This CDR3 spans 14 amino acids. Trimming shortened V by 6 bases and J by 3 bases, and 13 bases separated the two germline ends. The CDR3 reads CASRSPGKTDTQYF. The CDR3 DNA follows: TGTGCCAGTAGGAGTCCGGGGAAAACAGATACGCAGTATTTT.

The chain is built from TRBV30 and TRBJ2-1; TRBD2 aligns across 13 bases. V shed 3 bases and J 4 bases; nucleotides not matched to a gene: 12. This CDR3 region has 18 residues. Germline-derived CDR1 and CDR2 are GTSNPN and SVGIG (reference sequence). The CDR3 region is CAWRGAPWTSGGYNEQFF. The DNA of the CDR3 is TGTGCCTGGAGAGGGGCCCCTTGGACTAGCGGGGGTTACAATGAGCAGTTCTTC.

This chain connects TRBV5-1 to TRBJ2-7; 8 positions agree with TRBD2. Trimming at V came to 6 bases and at J to 1 base, leaving 15 bases not matched to a gene. Germline V lookup: CDR1 SGHRS, CDR2 YFSETQ. The CDR3 contains 17 residues. The CDR3 nucleotides are TGCGCCAGCACCACAAATTCGGGAGGGGCAGGGTCCTACGAGCAGTACTTC. Translating gives CASTTNSGGAGSYEQYF.

This clone is a singleton in its sample. V usage is TRBV9 and J usage is TRBJ2-1; 12 nucleotides match TRBD2. Germline V gene lookup returns CDR1 SGDLS and CDR2 YYNGEE. J lost 13 bases, V lost 4 bases, and 9 bases had no gene match. This CDR3 contains 14 residues. This CDR3 reads CASSPQTSGGQQFF. The DNA of the CDR3 is TGTGCCAGCAGCCCCCAGACTAGCGGGGGCCAACAGTTCTTC.

The chain's CDR3 is CASSPRIFVYEQYF. The DNA of the CDR3 is TGCGCCAGCAGTCCACGTATTTTCGTCTACGAGCAGTACTTC. The V gene is TRBV23-1, the J gene TRBJ2-7; D is uncertain. TRBV23-1 is marked as an open reading frame, function uncertain. The CDR3 is made up of 14 amino acids. V lost 4 bases to trimming and J lost 3 bases, with 13 bases between them.

The chain joins TRBV30 to TRBJ1-5; no clear D gene. The CDR3 spans 15 residues. The germline CDR1 and CDR2 sequences are GTSNPN and SVGIG (reference sequence). V was clipped by 1 base and J by 6 bases, with 16 bases between them. In nucleotides, the CDR3 is TGTGCCTGGAGTGCGGATCAGATCGGGTCTCAGCCCCAGCATTTT. It yields the protein CAWSADQIGSQPQHF.

V and J are TRBV29-1 and TRBJ1-1; D possibly corresponds to TRBD1 (5 bases). CDR3 length: 13 amino acids. CDR1 is SQVTM, CDR2 ANQGSEA, per germline. Trimming left V 6 bases short and J 3 bases short, with 14 bases between. In DNA, the CDR3 is TGCAGCGTCCAGGGTCCACTGCACACTGAAGCTTTCTTT. Translated, it gives CSVQGPLHTEAFF.

The chain combines TRBV27 with TRBJ2-6; 7 nucleotides agree with TRBD1. The J segment lost 0 bases and the V segment lost 4 bases, leaving 3 bases of the junction unmatched. This CDR3 has 16 amino acids. CDR1 is MNHEY, CDR2 SMNVEV, per germline (reference sequence). This CDR3 is CASSSYRGSGANVLTF. DNA for the CDR3: TGTGCCAGCAGTTCCTACAGGGGCTCTGGGGCCAACGTCCTGACTTTC.

This chain joins TRBV6-5 and TRBJ2-1; the D gene is possibly TRBD1 (5 bases). This CDR3 spans 14 amino acids. Germline values: CDR1 MNHEY, CDR2 SVGAGI. Trimming cost V 5 bases and J 10 bases, with 18 bases left between them. In DNA, the CDR3 is TGTGCCAGCAGTAGAGCCACAGGAACCCTAGAGCAGTTCTTC. It is translated as CASSRATGTLEQFF.

This clone was picked up a small number of times. Other DNA sequences in the same sample also yield this CDR3. The chain uses TRBV5-1 and TRBJ2-2; no reliable D call. Trimming pared 4 bases from V and 1 base from J, leaving 8 bases between. In germline, CDR1 is SGHRS, CDR2 YFSETQ. This CDR3 region has 14 residues. The CDR3 sequence is CASSQRGNTGELFF. The CDR3 DNA reads as TGCGCCAGCAGCCAGAGAGGGAACACCGGGGAGCTGTTTTTT.

The chain recombines TRBV30 with TRBJ1-2; 8 bases are shared with TRBD1. Losses at the gene ends were 4 bases for V and 5 bases for J; bases not matched to a gene: 9. The CDR3 spans 14 residues. The V gene's germline CDR1 is GTSNPN and CDR2 SVGIG (reference sequence). The CDR3 here is CAWMVQGAWYGYTF. CDR3 coding DNA: TGTGCCTGGATGGTCCAGGGGGCTTGGTATGGCTACACCTTC.

V gene TRBV5-1 combines with J gene TRBJ2-5; 9 bases agree with TRBD2. V was pared by 2 bases and J by 1 base, with 0 bases of the junction left unmatched. CDR3 length equals 14 residues. CDR1 is SGHRS and CDR2 is YFSETQ in the germline V gene. CDR3 nucleotides: TGCGCCAGCAGCTTTAGCGGGGGCCAAGAGACCCAGTACTTC. It is translated as CASSFSGGQETQYF.

This sequence joins TRBV7-2 and TRBJ2-5, with 8 bases matching TRBD1. Germline loops: CDR1 SGHTA, CDR2 FQGNSA. V was clipped by 3 bases and J by 4 bases; unmatched bases: 4. This CDR3 comprises 14 residues. The CDR3 nucleotides read TGTGCCAGCAGCTTCGCAGGGGGCCGAGAGACCCAGTACTTC. Translating it yields CASSFAGGRETQYF. Using reference TRBV7-2 and TRBJ2-5 for the parts outside the CDR3, the full variable domain is GAGVSQSPSNKVTEKGKDVELRCDPISGHTALYWYRQSLGQGLEFLIYFQGNSAPDKSGLPSDRFSAERTGGSVSTLTIQRTQQEDSAVYLCASSFAGGRETQYFGPGTRLLVL.

This clone occurred a few times. CDR3 nucleotides: TGTGCCAGCAGCCCGACCTGGGATCAGCCCCAGCATTTT. This codes for CASSPTWDQPQHF. The gene calls are TRBV7-8 and TRBJ1-5, with D unresolved. The V and J ends lost 5 bases and 5 bases respectively, with 10 bases between them. This CDR3 has 13 residues. Germline V gives CDR1 SGHVS, CDR2 FQNEAQ.

V usage is TRBV7-2 and J usage is TRBJ2-5, with D uncertain. The CDR3 is made up of 11 amino acids. V lost 0 bases and J 9 bases, leaving 5 bases between the germline ends. Per germline, CDR1 SGHTA and CDR2 FQGNSA. CDR3 protein: CASSLAVAQYF. The CDR3 DNA follows: TGTGCCAGCAGCTTAGCGGTGGCCCAGTACTTC. The entire variable domain, with the rest obtained from reference TRBV7-2 and TRBJ2-5, is as follows: GAGVSQSPSNKVTEKGKDVELRCDPISGHTALYWYRQSLGQGLEFLIYFQGNSAPDKSGLPSDRFSAERTGGSVSTLTIQRTQQEDSAVYLCASSLAVAQYFGPGTRLLVL.

The CDR3 loop is CASSLTGNTGELFF. Written as DNA, the CDR3 is TGCGCCAGCAGCTTAACAGGGAACACCGGGGAGCTGTTTTTT. The chain carries TRBV5-1 and TRBJ2-2; D might be TRBD1 (5 bases). This CDR3 has 14 amino acids. Germline V gives CDR1 SGHRS, CDR2 YFSETQ. The germline V and J ends were trimmed by 2 bases and 1 base, with 6 bases remaining between them.

The chain links TRBV29-1 to TRBJ1-1, with D possibly TRBD1 on 5 matching bases. Looked up from germline, CDR1 is SQVTM and CDR2 is ANQGSEA. The CDR3 spans 13 residues. V gave up 7 bases and J gave up 4 bases, with 16 bases separating them. The CDR3: CSASGLRGTEAFF. As DNA, the CDR3 is TGCAGCGCCTCCGGGCTTAGGGGCACTGAAGCTTTCTTT.

A single count supports this clone. This rearrangement joins TRBV6-5 to TRBJ1-2; a weak D match, TRBD1 (5 bases). The CDR3 length is 13 residues. With 5 bases removed from V and 7 bases from J, the gap between germline ends came to 14 bases. The V gene's germline CDR1 is MNHEY and CDR2 SVGAGI. DNA for the CDR3: TGTGCCAGCAGTACCCCCGGGGGAGGTGGCTACACCTTC. Amino acid sequence: CASSTPGGGGYTF.

The chain links TRBV11-3 to TRBJ2-1; maybe TRBD1 (5 bases). This CDR3 has 15 residues. V lost 2 bases and J lost 3, with 11 bases in between. CDR1 SGHNT and CDR2 YENEEA come from the germline V gene. CDR3 protein: CASSLPADSYNEQFF. The CDR3 region has the DNA TGTGCCAGCAGCTTACCTGCTGACAGCTACAATGAGCAGTTCTTC.

The J gene is TRBJ2-1, the V gene TRBV29-1, with no clear D. Germline lookup yields CDR1 SQVTM and CDR2 ANQGSEA. The CDR3 is 10 residues long. The V end was cut by 2 bases, the J end by 9 bases, with 5 bases between. The CDR3 sequence is CSVEYPEQFF. The CDR3, as DNA: TGCAGCGTTGAATATCCTGAGCAGTTCTTC.

The V gene is TRBV10-3, the J gene TRBJ1-2; D gene unclear. Looked up from germline, CDR1 is ENHRY and CDR2 is SYGVKD. V was shortened by 4 bases and J by 6 bases, with 9 bases between the two germline ends. The length of the CDR3 is 12 residues. DNA of the CDR3: TGTGCCATCAGTGTAGCCGGGGATGGCTACACCTTC. Its translation: CAISVAGDGYTF.